The 32 T cell receptor beta chains reported below all come from one sample, sequenced in a study of a mutant IDH1 vaccine in newly diagnosed glioma. Which antigens these TCRs recognize remains unknown. As for time point: week 11, during vaccination. Vaccination comprised doses that each held 300 ug of mutant IDH1 20-mer peptide, plus topical imiquimod. This table comes from immunoSEQ multiplex PCR, and its TCRdb copy is limited to in-frame clones, with some not included. In the table there are some 60,000 clones, more than 80% of which are singletons. Sequenced here: PBMCs, sampled from a glioma patient whose treatment included an IDH1 peptide vaccine. These TCRs come from a young man with glioma.

The chain uses TRBV2 and TRBJ2-3; D could derive from TRBD1 or TRBD2 (5 bases each). This CDR3 region has 16 residues. Germline V CDR1 and CDR2: SNHLY, FYNNEI. Trimming shortened V by 4 bases and J by 5 bases, and 19 bases separated the two germline ends. The CDR3 region has the DNA TGTGCCAGCAGTGCCCAACTAGTGGGGGTTGGAGATACGCAGTATTTT. Protein product: CASSAQLVGVGDTQYF.

The chain couples TRBV5-4 to TRBJ1-6; D gene ambiguous. Trimming pared 1 base from V and 10 bases from J, leaving 15 bases between. The CDR3 runs 15 residues. Germline V lookup: CDR1 SGHNT, CDR2 YYREEE (reference sequence). The CDR3 DNA follows: TGTGCCAGCAGCTTGCGGATCGGGAGGGAATCACCCCTCCACTTT. It yields the protein CASSLRIGRESPLHF.

The chain has TRBV28 and TRBJ1-2; D call uncertain. This CDR3 contains 14 residues. Trimming took off 7 bases at V and 6 bases at J, with 18 bases between the two ends. In germline, CDR1 is MDHEN, CDR2 SYDVKM. The CDR3 reads CASTSFRMEDGYTF. In DNA, the CDR3 is TGTGCCAGCACCTCCTTTCGCATGGAGGATGGCTACACCTTC.

The V call is TRBV4-1, the J call TRBJ2-1, with 7 bases that match TRBD2. Germline V gene data show CDR1 as MGHRA and CDR2 as YSYEKL. The CDR3 totals 15 residues. J lost 1 base, V lost 8 bases, and 8 bases had no gene match. The CDR3 reads CASRREGKSYNEQFF. The CDR3 nucleotides are TGCGCCAGCCGGAGGGAGGGAAAGTCCTACAATGAGCAGTTCTTC.

The rearrangement joins TRBV7-8 to TRBJ1-1; tentative D call: TRBD1 (6 bases). The V and J ends lost 5 bases and 6 bases respectively, with 19 bases between them. CDR3 length: 15 amino acids. CDR1 is SGHVS and CDR2 is FQNEAQ in the germline V gene. Written as DNA, the CDR3 is TGTGCCAGCAGCCCGGGACGTACAGAGGGGGCTGAAGCTTTCTTT. Encoded protein: CASSPGRTEGAEAFF.

The chain uses TRBV30 and TRBJ1-6, with TRBD1 identical over 7 bases. Germline values: CDR1 GTSNPN, CDR2 SVGIG (reference sequence). Germline trimming cut 3 bases from V and 4 bases from J; bases unmatched to any gene: 3. This CDR3 spans 14 amino acids. The CDR3 DNA is TGTGCCTGGAGGACCAGGGGGTATAATTCACCCCTCCACTTT. Residues: CAWRTRGYNSPLHF.

The chain joins TRBV5-1 to TRBJ1-1; no reliable D call. Looked up from germline, CDR1 is SGHRS and CDR2 is YFSETQ. V gave up 4 bases and J gave up 0 bases, with 10 bases separating them. The CDR3 totals 14 residues. The CDR3 loop is CASSATGMNTEAFF. The CDR3 coding sequence is TGCGCCAGCAGCGCGACGGGGATGAACACTGAAGCTTTCTTT.

The chain has TRBV5-1 and TRBJ2-5; 7 nucleotides match TRBD1. CDR1 SGHRS and CDR2 YFSETQ come from the germline V gene. This CDR3 is 15 amino acids long. Trimming cost V 0 bases and J 2 bases; bases outside gene matches: 4. Written as DNA, the CDR3 is TGCGCCAGCAGCTTGGAAGGACAGGTACAAGAGACCCAGTACTTC. It codes for CASSLEGQVQETQYF.

V usage is TRBV5-6 and J usage is TRBJ2-3; perhaps TRBD1 as D (5 bases). The CDR3 consists of 16 residues. Trimming cost V 1 base and J 2 bases, with 14 bases left between them. CDR1 is SGHDT and CDR2 is YYEEEE in the germline V gene. CDR3 protein: CASSLIGQGYTDTQYF. The CDR3 DNA reads as TGTGCCAGCAGCTTGATCGGGCAGGGCTACACAGATACGCAGTATTTT.

V is TRBV12-2 and J is TRBJ1-5. TRBV12-2 is an annotated pseudogene. The CDR3 has 13 amino acids. The CDR3 protein is CASRLRKNQPQHF. The CDR3 DNA sequence: TGTGCAAGTCGCTTAAGGAAGAATCAGCCCCAGCATTTT.

The chain is built from TRBV6-1 and TRBJ1-2; 8 nucleotides align to TRBD1. The V gene's germline CDR1 is MNHNS and CDR2 SASEGT. The CDR3 is 14 residues long. Trimming at V came to 7 bases and at J to 3 bases, leaving 7 bases not matched to a gene. The DNA of the CDR3 is TGTGCCAGCACGGGTTGGGACAGGTACTATGGCTACACCTTC. This gives the protein CASTGWDRYYGYTF.

The chain uses TRBV28 and TRBJ1-1; no clear D. CDR1 and CDR2 from the germline V gene are MDHEN and SYDVKM. The length of the CDR3 is 13 residues. The V end was cut by 4 bases, the J end by 3 bases, with 9 bases between. In DNA form, the CDR3 reads TGTGCCAGCAGTTCCTTCAGTTACACTGAAGCTTTCTTT. Translating gives CASSSFSYTEAFF.

The chain is built from TRBV4-3 and TRBJ2-7, with 8 bases matching TRBD1. V dropped 0 bases and J dropped 0; count of bases not matched to a gene: 7. The germline V gene encodes CDR1 LGHNA and CDR2 YSLEER. There are 17 residues in the CDR3. The CDR3: CASSQEPQGALSYEQYF. The CDR3 coding sequence is TGCGCCAGCAGCCAAGAACCTCAGGGGGCCCTCTCCTACGAGCAGTACTTC.

The genes are TRBV27 and TRBJ2-7; D gene unclear. The CDR3 totals 13 residues. CDR1 and CDR2 (germline): MNHEY, SMNVEV (reference sequence). Trimming shortened V by 8 bases and J by 7 bases, and 18 bases separated the two germline ends. The CDR3 loop is CASLNSARKEQYF. The CDR3, as DNA: TGTGCCAGCCTGAACTCGGCGAGGAAGGAGCAGTACTTC.

This chain joins TRBV9 and TRBJ1-2; 9 nucleotides match TRBD1. Germline V gives CDR1 SGDLS, CDR2 YYNGEE. This CDR3 has 13 residues. V trimming: 8 bases; J trimming: 8 bases; junction bases outside the gene matches: 10. The CDR3 here is CASKGQGTVGYTF. The CDR3 DNA follows: TGTGCCAGTAAAGGACAGGGGACGGTCGGCTACACCTTC.

The chain couples TRBV9 to TRBJ1-2; D remains unclear. This CDR3 is 16 amino acids long. Trimming removed 3 bases from V and 5 bases from J, with 20 bases in between. Germline V CDR1 and CDR2: SGDLS, YYNGEE. The CDR3 DNA reads TGTGCCAGCAGCGCACATAGTACTTCGTTGATTTATGGCTACACCTTC. It translates to CASSAHSTSLIYGYTF.

The chain uses TRBV10-2 and TRBJ2-7; tentative D call: TRBD1 (6 bases). The V gene's germline CDR1 is WSHSY and CDR2 SAAADI. V was pared by 3 bases and J by 3 bases, with 12 bases between. The CDR3 runs to 14 residues. CDR3 sequence (DNA): TGCGCCAGCAGTGATTTTCAGGGGAACTACGAGCAGTACTTC. Translated, it gives CASSDFQGNYEQYF.

This clone was seen a handful of times. V usage is TRBV9 and J usage is TRBJ2-2; TRBD2 is a possible D gene (5 bases). The CDR3 covers 15 residues. Looked up from germline, CDR1 is SGDLS and CDR2 is YYNGEE. V shed 0 bases and J shed 0 bases, with 6 bases lying between them. This chain's CDR3 is CASSVAGTNTGELFF. Here the CDR3 DNA reads TGTGCCAGCAGCGTAGCGGGGACGAACACCGGGGAGCTGTTTTTT.

This clone has a single count. J is TRBJ1-2 and V is TRBV5-6; D is perhaps TRBD1 (5 bases). The CDR3 totals 14 residues. The germline V gene has CDR1 SGHDT and CDR2 YYEEEE. The V end lost 0 bases, the J end lost 8 bases, and 14 bases lay between the germline ends. CDR3 residues: CASSLVVTGGGYTF. DNA of the CDR3: TGTGCCAGCAGCTTGGTGGTCACAGGTGGGGGCTACACCTTC.

The V and J genes are TRBV30 and TRBJ2-3; 11 nucleotides match TRBD1. The CDR3 sequence is 17 residues long. Trimming took 2 bases from V and 4 from J; bases not matched to a gene: 11. Germline V CDR1 and CDR2: GTSNPN, SVGIG (reference sequence). The CDR3 DNA follows: TGTGCCTGGAGTCACAACATAGGACAGGGGGCAGCAGATACGCAGTATTTT. Its protein is CAWSHNIGQGAADTQYF.

This chain uses TRBV4-1 with TRBJ1-2; no definite D call. With 1 base removed from V and 4 bases from J, the gap between germline ends came to 10 bases. The length of the CDR3 is 14 residues. In germline, CDR1 is MGHRA, CDR2 YSYEKL. The CDR3 sequence: CASSQGSRSYGYTF. CDR3 in DNA: TGCGCCAGCAGCCAAGGATCGAGGAGCTATGGCTACACCTTC.

The J gene is TRBJ2-1, the V gene TRBV28, with D possibly TRBD2 on 6 matching bases. The germline V gene encodes CDR1 MDHEN and CDR2 SYDVKM. The CDR3 sequence is 12 residues long. Trimming shortened V by 2 bases and J by 14 bases, and 13 bases separated the two germline ends. CDR3 nucleotides: TGTGCCAGCAGTTTACCCGGGAGTGTGGAGTTCTTC. Protein product: CASSLPGSVEFF.

This clone was seen only a few times. V and J are TRBV2 and TRBJ1-5; tentative D call: TRBD1 (6 bases). Germline-derived CDR1 and CDR2 are SNHLY and FYNNEI. The V end was cut by 6 bases, the J end by 5 bases, with 14 bases between. The CDR3 runs 14 residues. CDR3 in DNA: TGTGCCAGCAGACACCGGGACACCTATCAGCCCCAGCATTTT. It translates to CASRHRDTYQPQHF.

This chain connects TRBV5-1 to TRBJ1-1, with TRBD1 matching 8 bases. Germline V gives CDR1 SGHRS, CDR2 YFSETQ. V shed 3 bases and J 3 bases; nucleotides not matched to a gene: 4. CDR3 length: 14 residues. The chain's CDR3 is CASSSRGRDTEAFF. CDR3 in DNA: TGCGCCAGCAGCTCCAGGGGGCGGGACACTGAAGCTTTCTTT.

The gene calls are TRBV30 and TRBJ1-1; D is unresolved. Trimming removed 3 bases at V and 2 bases at J, with 16 bases between. The CDR3 sequence is 15 residues long. Germline V gene sequence: CDR1 GTSNPN, CDR2 SVGIG (reference sequence). In DNA, the CDR3 is TGTGCCTGGAGCGCTTTGTCTAGTGTTAACACTGAAGCTTTCTTT. Protein sequence: CAWSALSSVNTEAFF. The full variable domain, with the rest looked up from reference TRBV30 and TRBJ1-1, is SQTIHQWPATLVQPVGSPLSLECTVEGTSNPNLYWYRQAAGRGLQLLFYSVGIGQISSEVPQNLSASRPQDRQFILSSKKLLLSDSGFYLCAWSALSSVNTEAFFGQGTRLTVV.

The V gene is TRBV9, the J gene TRBJ2-1; 11 bases align to TRBD1. Germline V gene lookup returns CDR1 SGDLS and CDR2 YYNGEE. The ends lost 0 bases at V and 4 bases at J; junction bases unmatched: 6. This CDR3 has 17 amino acids. This chain's CDR3 is CASSVDVGTGGYNEQFF. Written as DNA, the CDR3 is TGTGCCAGCAGCGTAGACGTCGGGACAGGGGGTTACAATGAGCAGTTCTTC.

The rearrangement uses TRBV19 and TRBJ1-6; D is unclear. V was trimmed by 6 bases and J by 4 bases, leaving 13 bases between them. The germline CDR1 and CDR2 sequences are LNHDA and SQIVND (reference sequence). CDR3 length equals 15 residues. CDR3 region: CASSIDGSYNSPLHF. DNA of the CDR3: TGTGCCAGTAGCATCGACGGGTCATATAATTCACCCCTCCACTTT.

This CDR3 is CASGAGPGEKLFF. CDR3 nucleotide sequence: TGCGCCTCAGGAGCTGGGCCCGGTGAAAAACTGTTTTTT. The rearrangement links TRBV5-1 to TRBJ1-4, with unresolved D. The CDR3 runs 13 residues. V shed 10 bases and J shed 7 bases, with 17 bases lying between them. Germline assignment: CDR1 SGHRS and CDR2 YFSETQ.

J is TRBJ1-5 and V is TRBV19; no definite D call. Trimming took 1 base from V and 7 from J, leaving 14 bases between them. The CDR3 covers 15 residues. Germline CDR1 is LNHDA and CDR2 is SQIVND (reference sequence). The CDR3 DNA reads as TGTGCCAGTAGTATAGGGGAGGGTCATAGGCAGCCCCAGCATTTT. It translates to CASSIGEGHRQPQHF.

The chain employs TRBV5-8 and TRBJ2-2; D unclear. The CDR3 extends over 13 amino acids. Germline CDR1 and CDR2: SGHTS and YDEGEE. V was cut by 1 base and J by 2 bases, with 3 bases left in between. CDR3 loop: CASSLTNTGELFF. In DNA, the CDR3 is TGTGCCAGCAGCTTGACAAACACCGGGGAGCTGTTTTTT.

This clone was observed a handful of times. The gene calls are TRBV6-1 and TRBJ1-6; no clear D gene. V lost 8 bases to trimming and J lost 4 bases, with 12 bases between them. The CDR3 has 14 amino acids. CDR1 and CDR2 from the germline V gene are MNHNS and SASEGT. The CDR3 sequence: CASAAGPYNSPLHF. The CDR3 DNA follows: TGTGCCAGCGCGGCAGGTCCGTATAATTCACCCCTCCACTTT.

This chain joins TRBV9 and TRBJ2-7; unclear D gene. CDR1 is SGDLS and CDR2 is YYNGEE in the germline V gene. The V end lost 1 base, the J end lost 6 bases, and 8 bases lay between the germline ends. CDR3 length: 12 amino acids. CDR3 DNA sequence: TGTGCCAGCAGCGTAACGTTTGGCGAGCAGTACTTC. This codes for CASSVTFGEQYF.